The rows below give T cell receptor beta chains drawn from one sample of a study of vaccination effects on CD4 cells after COVID-19. Measured with immunoSEQ multiplex PCR; TCRdb has only the in-frame clones, and not every one. The table lists under 80,000 clones, around four fifths of them singletons. The antigens these receptors bind are not known. Sequencing used CD4+ T cells from PBMCs cultured with HCoV-229E spike peptides, obtained after COVID-19 vaccination. The receptors were sampled from a human donor who received a COVID-19 vaccine. CDR3s include the opening cysteine and the closing phenylalanine or tryptophan. A D gene is named only where the DNA matches it firmly. Only part of the rows carry a size: once, few, many, or a class if the clone is expanded.

j_call clone_size v_call d_call cdr3_aa cdr3_nt
TRBJ1-1 NA TRBV6-6 NA CASSFPGSAGEAFF TGTGCCAGCAGTTTTCCAGGTTCCGCAGGTGAAGCTTTCTTT
TRBJ1-5 few TRBV10-1 NA CATPGIGQPQHF TGCGCCACCCCGGGCATCGGTCAGCCCCAGCATTTT
TRBJ1-2 once TRBV28 NA CASFPNGVNYGYTF TGTGCCAGCTTCCCCAACGGGGTTAACTATGGCTACACCTTC
TRBJ2-5 few TRBV5-1 NA CASSLFGLGSTQETQYF TGCGCCAGCAGCTTGTTCGGTTTGGGCAGCACCCAAGAGACCCAGTACTTC
TRBJ1-2 NA TRBV4-1 TRBD1 CASSQGAGTGAYGYTF TGCGCCAGCAGCCAGGGGGCCGGGACAGGGGCCTATGGCTACACCTTC
TRBJ1-2 few TRBV5-5 TRBD1 CASSLVTGGPYGYTF TGTGCCAGCAGCTTGGTTACAGGGGGCCCGTATGGCTACACCTTC
TRBJ2-5 NA TRBV10-3 TRBD2 CATSVTSGVETQYF TGTGCCACCTCAGTAACTAGCGGGGTCGAGACCCAGTACTTC
TRBJ1-1 NA TRBV6-6 NA CASSYKRNTEAFF TGTGCCAGCAGTTACAAGAGGAACACTGAAGCTTTCTTT
TRBJ2-2 NA TRBV5-6 TRBD1 CASSSRQGTNTGELFF TGTGCCAGCAGCTCTCGACAGGGCACGAACACCGGGGAGCTGTTTTTT
TRBJ1-5 NA TRBV10-2 NA CASSEWGQSNQPQHF TGCGCCAGCAGTGAGTGGGGTCAGAGCAATCAGCCCCAGCATTTT
TRBJ1-1 NA TRBV11-2 NA CASSLVGGSFPEAFF TGTGCCAGCAGCTTAGTAGGAGGCAGCTTCCCTGAAGCTTTCTTT
TRBJ1-6 NA TRBV7-9 NA CASNTGASYNSPLHF TGTGCCAGTAACACGGGGGCGTCCTATAATTCACCCCTCCACTTT
TRBJ1-3 few TRBV3-1/TRBV3-2 TRBD1 CASSLQGARGSGNTIYF TGTGCCAGCAGCCTACAGGGGGCGAGGGGCTCTGGAAACACCATATATTTT
TRBJ2-1 NA TRBV5-4 NA CASSTAGGYNEQFF TGTGCCAGCAGCACAGCGGGTGGGTACAATGAGCAGTTCTTC
TRBJ1-1 few TRBV2 TRBD1 CASRGTVNTEAFF TGTGCCAGCAGAGGGACAGTGAACACTGAAGCTTTCTTT
TRBJ1-2 NA TRBV6-4 NA CATRDPINYGYTF TGTGCCACACGGGACCCGATAAACTATGGCTACACCTTC
TRBJ2-3 few TRBV11-2 NA CASSKTTDTQYF TGTGCCAGCAGTAAGACCACAGATACGCAGTATTTT
TRBJ2-2 few TRBV28 TRBD1 CASSFHRGQGTGELFF TGTGCCAGCAGTTTCCACAGGGGGCAAGGCACCGGGGAGCTGTTTTTT
TRBJ1-1 NA TRBV24-1 NA CATSDDRGNTEAFF TGTGCCACCAGTGATGATCGGGGGAACACTGAAGCTTTCTTT
TRBJ2-2 NA TRBV15 NA CATSRTANTGELFF TGTGCCACCAGCAGGACAGCGAACACCGGGGAGCTGTTTTTT
TRBJ2-2 NA TRBV5-1 NA CASSLDSQGSNTGELFF TGCGCCAGCAGCTTGGATAGCCAGGGGTCGAACACCGGGGAGCTGTTTTTT
TRBJ1-4 NA TRBV29-1 NA CSVVGRNEKLFF TGCAGCGTTGTAGGACGTAATGAAAAACTGTTTTTT
TRBJ1-6 NA TRBV7-9 NA CASSPSRVVGNSPLHF TGTGCCAGCAGCCCCAGCCGGGTGGTTGGGAATTCACCCCTCCACTTT
TRBJ1-3 NA TRBV5-3 NA CARSLCAGSSGNTIYF TGTGCCAGAAGCTTGTGTGCGGGGAGCTCTGGAAACACCATATATTTT
TRBJ1-4 NA TRBV6-2/TRBV6-3 NA CASSRTGANEKLFF TGTGCCAGCAGCCGAACGGGGGCTAATGAAAAACTGTTTTTT
TRBJ2-3 NA TRBV9 TRBD2 CASTPTSGGATDTQYF TGTGCCAGCACCCCTACTAGCGGGGGGGCTACAGATACGCAGTATTTT
TRBJ2-3 NA TRBV9 TRBD2 CASSSLSGTSTDTQYF TGTGCCAGCAGTTCCCTTAGCGGGACTAGCACAGATACGCAGTATTTT
TRBJ2-5 NA TRBV10-3 NA CAIRGSAGLETQYF TGTGCCATCAGGGGGTCAGCGGGCTTGGAGACCCAGTACTTC
TRBJ2-5 NA TRBV4-1 TRBD2 CASSRRPGLDQETQYF TGCGCCAGCAGCCGACGACCGGGACTAGACCAAGAGACCCAGTACTTC
TRBJ2-1 NA TRBV4-1 NA CASSHGPSSRGDEQFF TGCGCCAGCAGCCATGGGCCGTCTAGCAGGGGCGATGAGCAGTTCTTC
TRBJ2-5 NA TRBV27 NA CASSFLLQGLHF TGTGCCAGCAGTTTCCTCCTCCAAGGTCTGCACTTC
TRBJ1-1 once TRBV10-3 TRBD1 CAISVPGQGSAFF TGTGCCATCAGTGTCCCGGGACAGGGGTCTGCTTTCTTT
TRBJ2-1 NA TRBV6-5 NA CASSPGLLYNEQFF TGTGCCAGCAGCCCAGGACTACTCTACAATGAGCAGTTCTTC
TRBJ2-3 once TRBV7-6 NA CASSSRPVGTDTQYF TGTGCCAGCAGCTCCCGACCGGTCGGTACAGATACGCAGTATTTT
TRBJ2-5 NA TRBV2 NA CASSKISGQSETQYF TGTGCCAGCAGTAAAATTTCAGGGCAGTCAGAGACCCAGTACTTC
TRBJ2-2 NA TRBV2 TRBD2 CASSDQRGGNTGELFF TGTGCCAGCAGTGATCAGCGGGGGGGAAACACCGGGGAGCTGTTTTTT
TRBJ1-4 once TRBV5-4 TRBD1 CASRSDRSNEKLFF TGTGCCAGCAGATCGGACAGGAGTAATGAAAAACTGTTTTTT
TRBJ1-2 few TRBV3-1/TRBV3-2 TRBD1 CASSPGTGYSGYTF TGTGCCAGCAGCCCCGGGACAGGGTATAGTGGCTACACCTTC
TRBJ2-1 few TRBV7-2 NA CASARAYNEQFF TGTGCCAGCGCGCGGGCGTACAATGAGCAGTTCTTC
TRBJ1-5 NA TRBV29-1 NA CSAGGTNQPQHF TGCAGCGCTGGAGGGACCAATCAGCCCCAGCATTTT
TRBJ1-1 NA TRBV6-5 NA CASSYSKGGGTEAFF TGTGCCAGCAGTTACTCGAAAGGGGGGGGCACTGAAGCTTTCTTT
TRBJ2-4 NA TRBV30 TRBD1 CAWRWGDRKNIQYF TGTGCCTGGAGATGGGGGGACAGGAAAAACATTCAGTACTTC
TRBJ1-3 NA TRBV6-5 TRBD1 CASSYRGLLSGNTIYF TGTGCCAGCAGCTACAGGGGACTCCTCTCTGGAAACACCATATATTTT
TRBJ2-5 NA TRBV2 NA CASRTDRETQYF TGTGCCAGCAGGACAGACAGGGAGACCCAGTACTTC
TRBJ2-1 once TRBV5-1 NA CASSLQGQIYNEQFF TGCGCCAGCAGCTTACAGGGACAAATCTACAATGAGCAGTTCTTC
TRBJ1-6 NA TRBV28 NA CASSFRVGNNSPLHF TGTGCCAGCAGTTTCAGGGTAGGGAATAATTCACCCCTCCACTTT
TRBJ2-3 NA TRBV5-4 NA CASSFAGGSGDTQYF TGTGCCAGCAGCTTCGCCGGTGGGTCAGGAGATACGCAGTATTTT
TRBJ2-5 NA TRBV5-6 TRBD1 CASSLRTGGAETQYF TGTGCCAGCAGCCTACGGACAGGGGGCGCGGAGACCCAGTACTTC
TRBJ1-5 once TRBV24-1 TRBD1 CATSDPGQGGQPQHF TGTGCCACCAGTGACCCTGGACAGGGCGGTCAGCCCCAGCATTTT
TRBJ2-5 NA TRBV3-1/TRBV3-2 TRBD2 CASSPKRGETQYF TGTGCCAGCAGCCCTAAGCGGGGAGAGACCCAGTACTTC
TRBJ2-2 NA TRBV5-1 NA CASSSETGTNTGELFF TGCGCCAGCAGCTCAGAGACAGGGACTAACACCGGGGAGCTGTTTTTT
TRBJ1-2 NA TRBV20-1 NA CSASYSSGNGYTF TGCAGTGCTAGTTACTCATCTGGGAATGGCTACACCTTC
TRBJ1-4 few TRBV18 NA CASSPSGNEKLFF TGTGCCAGCTCACCTTCGGGGAATGAAAAACTGTTTTTT